The 29 T cell receptor beta chains below come from one sample, sequenced in a study of glioma-infiltrating T cells after dendritic cell vaccination. Measured with immunoSEQ multiplex PCR; TCRdb has only the in-frame clones, and not every one. The table includes just under 85,000 clones, roughly 90% detected once. The sample was blood, taken before dendritic cell vaccination. Receptor source: a human donor with glioblastoma.

The rearrangement joins TRBV5-1 to TRBJ2-1; no definite D call. The germline gives CDR1 SGHRS, CDR2 YFSETQ. The V and J ends lost 1 base and 4 bases respectively, with 12 bases between them. The CDR3 is 15 amino acids. CDR3: CASSLFELPYNEQFF. The CDR3 bases are TGCGCCAGCAGCTTGTTTGAGCTCCCTTACAATGAGCAGTTCTTC.

The CDR3 DNA reads TGTGCCAGCAGCTTCCTGGCGGGGGGCCGGATTGAGACCCAGTACTTC. Protein product: CASSFLAGGRIETQYF. The chain links TRBV7-2 to TRBJ2-5; TRBD2 aligns across 8 bases. Germline V CDR1 and CDR2: SGHTA, FQGNSA. With V trimmed by 3 bases and J by 5 bases, 11 bases remained unmatched. The CDR3 length is 16 residues.

The V gene is TRBV10-3, the J gene TRBJ1-5, with no clear D. V lost 10 bases and J lost 2, with 9 bases in between. The CDR3 is 12 amino acids. CDR1 and CDR2 from the germline V gene are ENHRY and SYGVKD. The CDR3 DNA is TGTGCCACCCGGGAGGGCAATCAGCCCCAGCATTTT. Its translation is CATREGNQPQHF.

CDR3 loop: CASTAQGARTGELFF. CDR3 DNA sequence: TGTGCCAGCACTGCACAGGGGGCCCGGACCGGGGAGCTGTTTTTT. V and J are TRBV5-8 and TRBJ2-2; 9 bases agree with TRBD1. CDR1 SGHTS and CDR2 YDEGEE come from the germline V gene. V lost 6 bases and J lost 5; bases outside the gene matches: 8. CDR3 length equals 15 residues.

The V and J genes are TRBV18 and TRBJ1-5; D gene uncertain. CDR3 size: 12 residues. V was trimmed by 5 bases and J by 7 bases, leaving 9 bases between them. CDR1 is KGHSH, CDR2 LQKENI, per germline. CDR3 loop: CASSETGQPQHF. The CDR3 nucleotides are TGTGCCAGCTCAGAGACGGGGCAGCCCCAGCATTTT.

A remark on this clone: Other DNA sequences in the sample encode the same CDR3. The V and J genes are TRBV5-1 and TRBJ2-7; 7 positions match TRBD2. Trimming at V came to 2 bases and at J to 0 bases, leaving 2 bases not matched to a gene. From germline, CDR1 is SGHRS and CDR2 YFSETQ. The CDR3 runs to 14 residues. Here the CDR3 reads CASSLGGSSYEQYF. CDR3 in DNA: TGCGCCAGCAGCTTAGGCGGGAGCTCCTACGAGCAGTACTTC. Filled out from reference TRBV5-1 and TRBJ2-7, the complete variable domain reads KAGVTQTPRYLIKTRGQQVTLSCSPISGHRSVSWYQQTPGQGLQFLFEYFSETQRNKGNFPGRFSGRQFSNSRSEMNVSTLELGDSALYLCASSLGGSSYEQYFGPGTRLTVT.

DNA of the CDR3: TGTGCCAGCAGCGGCAGACAGACCTTGAACACCGGGGAGCTGTTTTTT. It yields the protein CASSGRQTLNTGELFF. V gene TRBV9 combines with J gene TRBJ2-2; a possible D gene is TRBD1 (5 bases). Trimming took off 3 bases at V and 1 base at J, with 13 bases between the two ends. This CDR3 comprises 16 residues. Germline CDR1 is SGDLS and CDR2 is YYNGEE.

V usage is TRBV4-2 and J usage is TRBJ1-5; the match to TRBD1 covers 8 bases. The CDR3 spans 16 residues. Trimming took 0 bases from V and 5 from J; bases not matched to a gene: 6. Germline-derived CDR1 and CDR2 are LGHNA and YNFKEQ. The CDR3 nucleotides are TGTGCCAGCAGCCAAGATCGAACGACAGGGGATCAGCCCCAGCATTTT. Its translation: CASSQDRTTGDQPQHF.

This chain links TRBV27 with TRBJ2-3; 9 bases agree with TRBD2. Per germline, CDR1 MNHEY and CDR2 SMNVEV (reference sequence). This CDR3 has 15 residues. V was pared by 5 bases and J by 4 bases, with 7 bases of the junction left unmatched. This chain's CDR3 is CASSLRPSGADTQYF. Here the CDR3 DNA reads TGTGCCAGCAGTCTCCGACCTAGCGGGGCAGATACGCAGTATTTT.

The rearrangement joins TRBV5-4 to TRBJ2-7, with 9 bases aligning to TRBD1. CDR3 length: 18 amino acids. Germline V gene lookup returns CDR1 SGHNT and CDR2 YYREEE (reference sequence). V lost 4 bases to trimming and J lost 7 bases; unmatched junction nucleotides: 21. CDR3 nucleotides: TGTGCCAGCAGCCCCTCGCCGAACCCGGGACAGGGATCGGGAGAGCAGTACTTC. Its translation: CASSPSPNPGQGSGEQYF.

This clone has only one observation. The rearrangement joins TRBV7-9 to TRBJ2-7, with TRBD1 identical over 7 bases. The CDR3 consists of 12 residues. Germline-derived CDR1 and CDR2 are SEHNR and FQNEAQ (reference sequence). J was trimmed by 13 bases and V by 5 bases; bases with no gene match: 11. The CDR3 nucleotides are TGTGCCAGCAGCAAGTCCTCCGGGACAGTTTACTTC. This translates into CASSKSSGTVYF. Based on the CDR3 plus reference TRBV7-9 and TRBJ2-7, the full variable domain is DTGVSQNPRHKITKRGQNVTFRCDPISEHNRLYWYRQTLGQGPEFLTYFQNEAQLEKSRLLSDRFSAERPKGSFSTLEIQRTEQGDSAMYLCASSKSSGTVYFGPGTRLTVT.

The chain combines TRBV6-4 with TRBJ1-1, with D perhaps TRBD1 (6 bases). V was cut by 6 bases and J by 1 base, with 15 bases left in between. Germline V gene data show CDR1 as MRHNA and CDR2 as SNTAGT. The CDR3 sequence is 15 residues long. In DNA, the CDR3 is TGTGCCAGCAGGGAAGAGGGGGTATCGAACACTGAAGCTTTCTTT. Residues: CASREEGVSNTEAFF.

The rearrangement links TRBV5-4 to TRBJ1-1, with TRBD1 matching 10 bases. CDR1 and CDR2 (germline): SGHNT, YYREEE (reference sequence). The V and J ends lost 4 bases and 4 bases, in that order; junction bases with no gene match: 4. The CDR3 consists of 14 residues. The CDR3 here is CASSGTGAFTEAFF. Written as DNA, the CDR3 is TGTGCCAGCAGCGGGACAGGGGCGTTCACTGAAGCTTTCTTT.

This clone was found a few times. The chain recombines TRBV5-1 with TRBJ2-7; 16 bases line up with TRBD2. This CDR3 is 18 amino acids long. Looked up from germline, CDR1 is SGHRS and CDR2 is YFSETQ. The V gene end was trimmed by 3 bases and the J gene end by 0 bases; junction bases not matched to a gene: 6. The CDR3 coding sequence is TGCGCCAGCAGCTACGGGACTAGCGGGGGGGCGAGCTCCTACGAGCAGTACTTC. Protein: CASSYGTSGGASSYEQYF.

The genes are TRBV12-2 and TRBJ2-7; the D call TRBD2 from the table was never checked on the DNA. TRBV12-2 is recorded as a pseudogene. The CDR3 contains 12 residues. CDR3 amino acids: CASRLVTGEQYF. The CDR3 nucleotides read TGTGCAAGTCGCTTAGTAACGGGCGAGCAGTACTTC.

The chain has TRBV18 and TRBJ1-1; a possible D gene is TRBD1 (6 bases). Germline lookup yields CDR1 KGHSH and CDR2 LQKENI. The CDR3 sequence is 16 residues long. Trimming removed 3 bases at V and 5 bases at J, with 19 bases between. The CDR3 DNA reads TGTGCCAGCTCACCGGGGCGTCAGGGGATCCATACTGAAGCTTTCTTT. As protein: CASSPGRQGIHTEAFF.

V is TRBV7-2 and J is TRBJ2-3, with 10 bases identical to TRBD2. The CDR3 runs to 15 residues. J was trimmed by 4 bases and V by 2 bases; bases with no gene match: 3. Germline V gene data show CDR1 as SGHTA and CDR2 as FQGNSA. This CDR3 is CASSLPTSGADTQYF. Written as DNA, the CDR3 is TGTGCCAGCAGCTTACCAACTAGCGGGGCAGATACGCAGTATTTT.

The chain combines TRBV11-2 with TRBJ2-1; no clear D gene. The germline CDR1 and CDR2 sequences are SGHAT and FQNNGV. The length of the CDR3 is 13 residues. V was pared by 3 bases and J by 9 bases, with 12 bases between. DNA of the CDR3: TGTGCCAGCAGCTTCGACCGATCGGGTGAGCAGTTCTTC. The encoded protein is CASSFDRSGEQFF. Drawing the rest from reference TRBV11-2 and TRBJ2-1, the complete variable domain is EAGVAQSPRYKIIEKRQSVAFWCNPISGHATLYWYQQILGQGPKLLIQFQNNGVVDDSQLPKDRFSAERLKGVDSTLKIQPAKLEDSAVYLCASSFDRSGEQFFGPGTRLTVL.

This chain joins TRBV5-1 and TRBJ2-5, with D perhaps matching TRBD1 (5 bases). The end of the DNA is better explained by TRBJ2-7, so the J call may be wrong. The length of the CDR3 is 13 residues. Germline values: CDR1 SGHRS, CDR2 YFSETQ. In DNA, the CDR3 is TGCGCCAGCAGCTCCCTTCAGGGAAACGAGCAGTACTTC. It encodes CASSSLQGNEQYF.

The rearrangement links TRBV29-1 to TRBJ1-1; TRBD1 aligns across 7 bases. The length of the CDR3 is 12 residues. V dropped 4 bases and J dropped 8; count of bases not matched to a gene: 7. Germline CDR1 SQVTM, CDR2 ANQGSEA. The CDR3 protein is CSVAADREEAFF. DNA of the CDR3: TGCAGCGTTGCCGCCGACAGGGAGGAAGCTTTCTTT. Together with reference TRBV29-1 and TRBJ1-1, the CDR3 gives the full variable domain: SAVISQKPSRDICQRGTSLTIQCQVDSQVTMMFWYRQQPGQSLTLIATANQGSEATYESGFVIDKFPISRPNLTFSTLTVSNMSPEDSSIYLCSVAADREEAFFGQGTRLTVV.

The chain has TRBV27 and TRBJ2-2, with D possibly TRBD2 on 5 matching bases. The CDR3 has 15 amino acids. The germline V gene has CDR1 MNHEY and CDR2 SMNVEV (reference sequence). Between the trimmed V and J ends, which lost 1 base and 3 bases, there was a span of 9 bases. The CDR3 region is CASSLLLGYTGELFF. CDR3 coding DNA: TGTGCCAGCAGTTTATTACTAGGTTACACCGGGGAGCTGTTTTTT.

The chain employs TRBV7-6 and TRBJ1-4; D is unresolved. CDR1 is SGHVS, CDR2 FNYEAQ, per germline. V was clipped by 1 base and J by 2 bases, with 8 bases between them. The CDR3 contains 15 residues. CDR3 in DNA: TGTGCCAGCAGCTTAGTTCCGGGTACTAATGAAAAACTGTTTTTT. Encoded protein: CASSLVPGTNEKLFF.

The rearrangement links TRBV30 to TRBJ2-5; 9 positions match TRBD1. The CDR3 has 12 amino acids. Looked up from germline, CDR1 is GTSNPN and CDR2 is SVGIG (reference sequence). After removal of 3 bases from V and 5 bases from J, the junction contained 1 base not matched to a gene. In DNA, the CDR3 is TGTGCCTGGAGAGGGACAGGGGAGACCCAGTACTTC. Protein sequence: CAWRGTGETQYF. Drawing the rest from reference TRBV30 and TRBJ2-5, the complete variable domain is SQTIHQWPATLVQPVGSPLSLECTVEGTSNPNLYWYRQAAGRGLQLLFYSVGIGQISSEVPQNLSASRPQDRQFILSSKKLLLSDSGFYLCAWRGTGETQYFGPGTRLLVL.

The chain carries TRBV20-1 and TRBJ2-3; D possibly corresponds to TRBD2 (5 bases). CDR1 DFQATT and CDR2 SNEGSKA come from the germline V gene (reference sequence). The length of the CDR3 is 11 residues. V was trimmed by 4 bases and J by 7 bases, leaving 9 bases between them. CDR3 nucleotide sequence: TGCAGTGCTATCTCCGGGAATACGCAGTATTTT. Its protein product is CSAISGNTQYF.

The chain recombines TRBV6-4 with TRBJ1-6; 9 bases fit TRBD1. V was pared by 6 bases and J by 5 bases, with 8 bases of the junction left unmatched. Germline V gives CDR1 MRHNA, CDR2 SNTAGT. This CDR3 comprises 16 residues. The CDR3: CASRVNRGQNNSPLHF. The CDR3 DNA sequence: TGTGCCAGCAGGGTAAACAGGGGGCAAAATAATTCACCCCTCCACTTT.

The chain uses TRBV10-2 and TRBJ1-2; TRBD1 might be the D (6 bases). CDR1 is WSHSY and CDR2 is SAAADI in the germline V gene. The CDR3 contains 13 residues. The ends were cut back, 2 bases at V and 4 bases at J, with 8 bases in the middle. CDR3 nucleotides: TGCGCCAGCAGTGAGGGGGGCAGCTATGGCTACACCTTC. Translation gives CASSEGGSYGYTF.

This chain joins TRBV5-6 and TRBJ2-3; 12 bases are shared with TRBD2. The germline CDR1 and CDR2 sequences are SGHDT and YYEEEE. V lost 4 bases and J lost 0; bases outside the gene matches: 6. CDR3 length: 17 amino acids. The CDR3 bases are TGTGCCAGCAGCGCTAGCGGGAGGGCCCTAAGCACAGATACGCAGTATTTT. This gives the protein CASSASGRALSTDTQYF.

The CDR3: CASSLRQGALNTEAFF. In nucleotides, the CDR3 is TGCGCCAGCAGCTTACGGCAGGGGGCTTTGAACACTGAAGCTTTCTTT. The rearrangement links TRBV5-1 to TRBJ1-1, with 8 bases matching TRBD1. Losses at the gene ends were 2 bases for V and 0 bases for J; bases not matched to a gene: 6. CDR3 length equals 16 residues. Germline CDR1 SGHRS, CDR2 YFSETQ.

The chain employs TRBV25-1 and TRBJ1-6; no clear D gene. Trimming stripped 0 bases from V and 8 bases from J, with 5 bases between. Germline CDR1 MGHDK, CDR2 SYGVNS. The CDR3 is 13 amino acids. The CDR3 DNA reads TGTGCCAGCAGTGAATATCGGGATTCACCCCTCCACTTT. Translated: CASSEYRDSPLHF.